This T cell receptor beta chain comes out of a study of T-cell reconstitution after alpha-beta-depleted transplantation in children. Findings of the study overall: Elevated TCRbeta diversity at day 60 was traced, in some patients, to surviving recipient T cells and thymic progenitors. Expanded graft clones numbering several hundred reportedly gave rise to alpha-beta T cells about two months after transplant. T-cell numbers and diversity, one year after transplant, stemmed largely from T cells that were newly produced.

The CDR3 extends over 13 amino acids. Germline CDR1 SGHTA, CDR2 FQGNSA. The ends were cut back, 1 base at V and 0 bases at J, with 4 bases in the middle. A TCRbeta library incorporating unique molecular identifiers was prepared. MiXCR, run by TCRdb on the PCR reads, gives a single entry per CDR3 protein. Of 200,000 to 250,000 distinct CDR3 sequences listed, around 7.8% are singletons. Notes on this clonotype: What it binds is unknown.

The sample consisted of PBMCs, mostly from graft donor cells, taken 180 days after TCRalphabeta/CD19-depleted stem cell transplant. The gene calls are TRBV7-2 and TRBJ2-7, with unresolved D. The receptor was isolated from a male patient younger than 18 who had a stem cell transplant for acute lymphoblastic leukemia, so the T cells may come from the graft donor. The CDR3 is CASSLVNSYEQYF. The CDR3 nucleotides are TGTGCCAGCAGCTTAGTGAACTCCTACGAGCAGTACTTC.